The next 25 T cell receptor beta chains were all read from a single sample in a study of blood T cell repertoires in COVID-19. Using immunoSEQ multiplex PCR, the repertoire was profiled, and TCRdb retains in-frame clones only, with some absent. Here the sample spans 200,000 or so clones, 86% being singletons. Sequencing input: PBMCs or T cells enriched from blood (not recorded which). The receptor set was obtained from a woman in her 40s with acute COVID-19.

The rearrangement links TRBV3-1 (or the pseudogene TRBV3-2) to TRBJ2-5; the D gene is possibly TRBD1 (6 bases). This CDR3 is 17 amino acids long. The germline CDR1 and CDR2 sequences are LGHDT and YNNKEL (reference sequence). With 1 base removed from V and 1 base from J, the gap between germline ends came to 16 bases. The CDR3 region has the DNA TGTGCCAGCAGCCAAGGCAATACAAGGGGGAGCCAAGAGACCCAGTACTTC. It encodes CASSQGNTRGSQETQYF.

The chain joins TRBV11-2 to TRBJ2-1; D not certain. CDR3 size: 12 residues. V lost 0 bases and J lost 9, with 6 bases in between. CDR1 SGHAT and CDR2 FQNNGV come from the germline V gene. The CDR3 DNA follows: TGTGCCAGCAGCTTAGATGTCGGTGAGCAGTTCTTC. It yields the protein CASSLDVGEQFF.

This chain joins TRBV6-2 or TRBV6-3 and TRBJ2-1; D might be TRBD1 (6 bases). V gave up 5 bases and J gave up 4 bases, with 18 bases separating them. The CDR3 spans 16 residues. CDR1 and CDR2 from the germline V gene are MNHEY and SVGEGT. CDR3 DNA: TGTGCCAGCAGTCGGACCAGGGGACACCCTTACAATGAGCAGTTCTTC. This gives the protein CASSRTRGHPYNEQFF.

The chain has TRBV19 and TRBJ1-2; D unresolved. The CDR3 consists of 17 residues. V was cut by 5 bases and J by 3 bases, with 22 bases left in between. From germline, CDR1 is LNHDA and CDR2 SQIVND (reference sequence). The CDR3 here is CASSRESLRGYDYGYTF. In nucleotides, the CDR3 is TGTGCCAGTAGTCGCGAATCCCTGCGGGGATATGACTATGGCTACACCTTC.

The chain carries TRBV30 and TRBJ1-2; D might be TRBD1 (5 bases). Trimming removed 5 bases from V and 1 base from J, with 14 bases in between. This CDR3 has 14 amino acids. Germline V lookup: CDR1 GTSNPN, CDR2 SVGIG (reference sequence). The CDR3 sequence: CAWSQGTINYGYTF. CDR3 nucleotide sequence: TGTGCCTGGTCGCAGGGTACAATTAACTATGGCTACACCTTC.

This chain links TRBV6-1 with TRBJ2-2; D is perhaps TRBD1 (6 bases). The CDR3 extends over 17 amino acids. V lost 3 bases and J 2 bases, leaving 16 bases between the germline ends. CDR1 is MNHNS, CDR2 SASEGT, per germline. Here the CDR3 reads CASSDYLGQTNTGELFF. The DNA of the CDR3 is TGTGCCAGCAGTGACTACTTAGGACAGACTAACACCGGGGAGCTGTTTTTT.

This clone was counted a few times. The chain links TRBV5-5 to TRBJ1-3; no clear D gene. In germline, CDR1 is SGHKS, CDR2 YYEKEE (reference sequence). Trimming took off 0 bases at V and 10 bases at J, with 8 bases between the two ends. The CDR3 extends over 12 amino acids. CDR3 sequence reads: CASSLAGGTIYF. The DNA of the CDR3 is TGTGCCAGCAGCTTGGCCGGCGGAACCATATATTTT.

The CDR3 region is CASSRPGQGYNEQFF. The CDR3 DNA reads as TGCGCCAGCAGCCGGCCGGGACAGGGCTACAATGAGCAGTTCTTC. The V call is TRBV5-1, the J call TRBJ2-1; 9 bases align to TRBD1. Germline CDR1 and CDR2: SGHRS and YFSETQ. After removal of 4 bases from V and 3 bases from J, the junction contained 5 bases not matched to a gene. The CDR3 sequence is 15 residues long.

The chain uses TRBV12-3 or TRBV12-4 and TRBJ1-5, with a possible D match to TRBD1 (6 bases). V dropped 3 bases and J dropped 8 bases, with 8 bases sitting between them. The CDR3 contains 12 residues. This CDR3 is CASSFEGEPQHF. The DNA for the CDR3 is TGTGCCAGCAGTTTCGAGGGGGAGCCCCAGCATTTT.

The rearrangement uses TRBV15 and TRBJ1-3; D remains unclear. V dropped 5 bases and J dropped 2 bases, with 10 bases sitting between them. This CDR3 spans 14 amino acids. The germline V gene encodes CDR1 LNHNV and CDR2 YYDKDF (reference sequence). In nucleotides, the CDR3 is TGTGCCACCAGCCTGGCGCGGGCTGGAAACACCATATATTTT. It encodes CATSLARAGNTIYF.

The chain links TRBV27 to TRBJ2-2; perhaps TRBD1 as D (5 bases). The V and J ends lost 2 bases and 6 bases respectively, with 7 bases between them. CDR1 is MNHEY, CDR2 SMNVEV, per germline (reference sequence). The CDR3 has 13 amino acids. The CDR3 sequence is CASSLIRAGELFF. The CDR3 region has the DNA TGTGCCAGCAGTTTAATCAGGGCCGGGGAGCTGTTTTTT.

V gene TRBV3-1 (or the pseudogene TRBV3-2) combines with J gene TRBJ1-2; a possible D gene is TRBD1 (6 bases). Per germline, CDR1 LGHDT and CDR2 YNNKEL (reference sequence). Trimming removed 4 bases at V and 4 bases at J, with 16 bases between. The CDR3 is made up of 15 amino acids. CDR3 protein: CASSPSSGTSYGYTF. The CDR3 DNA is TGTGCCAGCAGCCCAAGTTCAGGGACAAGCTATGGCTACACCTTC.

The rearrangement joins TRBV5-4 to TRBJ1-4, with TRBD1 as a possible D gene (5 bases). From germline, CDR1 is SGHNT and CDR2 YYREEE (reference sequence). The CDR3 runs 15 residues. The V end was cut by 3 bases, the J end by 3 bases, with 12 bases between. Here the CDR3 DNA reads TGTGCCAGCAGCTCCAGGCAGGGCGCTAATGAAAAACTGTTTTTT. It yields the protein CASSSRQGANEKLFF.

This chain joins TRBV7-3 and TRBJ1-1; no firm D call. V lost 5 bases to trimming and J lost 7 bases, with 17 bases between them. Germline CDR1 is SGHTA and CDR2 is FQGTGA. The CDR3 is made up of 14 amino acids. CDR3 amino acids: CASSAIGPGSEAFF. The CDR3 nucleotides read TGTGCCAGCAGCGCTATCGGCCCGGGAAGTGAAGCTTTCTTT.

V gene TRBV5-1 combines with J gene TRBJ2-2; D unresolved. This CDR3 has 15 residues. The germline CDR1 and CDR2 sequences are SGHRS and YFSETQ. V was cut by 2 bases and J by 2 bases, with 10 bases left in between. CDR3 sequence reads: CASSLTWSNTGELFF. For the CDR3, the DNA is TGCGCCAGCAGCTTAACCTGGAGCAACACCGGGGAGCTGTTTTTT.

The genes are TRBV6-2 or TRBV6-3 and TRBJ1-1; D is unresolved. Germline CDR1 MNHEY, CDR2 SVGEGT. CDR3 length equals 14 residues. V dropped 5 bases and J dropped 1 base, with 11 bases sitting between them. CDR3 sequence: CASSGLAGNTEAFF. CDR3 DNA: TGTGCCAGCAGTGGGTTGGCAGGGAACACTGAAGCTTTCTTT.

The rearrangement uses TRBV6-2 or TRBV6-3 and TRBJ2-1, with unresolved D. Per germline, CDR1 MNHEY and CDR2 SVGEGT. The germline V and J ends were trimmed by 6 bases and 0 bases, with 6 bases remaining between them. The CDR3 length is 13 residues. CDR3 residues: CASSPVSYNEQFF. The CDR3 DNA reads TGTGCCAGCAGCCCCGTCTCCTACAATGAGCAGTTCTTC.

The chain couples TRBV7-9 to TRBJ2-2; D gene uncertain. The CDR3 length is 12 residues. Germline lookup yields CDR1 SEHNR and CDR2 FQNEAQ (reference sequence). Between the trimmed V and J ends, which lost 1 base and 8 bases, there was a span of 5 bases. The CDR3 sequence is CASSLDGGELFF. For the CDR3, the DNA is TGTGCCAGCAGCTTAGACGGGGGGGAGCTGTTTTTT. The whole variable domain, filled in from reference TRBV7-9 and TRBJ2-2, reads DTGVSQNPRHKITKRGQNVTFRCDPISEHNRLYWYRQTLGQGPEFLTYFQNEAQLEKSRLLSDRFSAERPKGSFSTLEIQRTEQGDSAMYLCASSLDGGELFFGEGSRLTVL.

The J gene is TRBJ1-6, the V gene TRBV25-1; 8 nucleotides agree with TRBD1. The CDR3 is made up of 14 amino acids. Germline V gives CDR1 MGHDK, CDR2 SYGVNS. The V and J ends lost 1 base and 9 bases, in that order; junction bases with no gene match: 2. CDR3 sequence (DNA): TGTGCCAGCAGTGAATGGACAGGGCGTTCACCCCTCCACTTT. The encoded protein is CASSEWTGRSPLHF.

The rearrangement uses TRBV7-2 and TRBJ1-3; D remains ambiguous. Germline assignment: CDR1 SGHTA and CDR2 FQGNSA. Trimming took off 1 base at V and 2 bases at J, with 15 bases between the two ends. There are 17 residues in the CDR3. This CDR3 reads CASSLEVRGSAGNTIYF. CDR3 coding DNA: TGTGCCAGCAGCTTAGAGGTTCGCGGGTCGGCTGGAAACACCATATATTTT.

V gene TRBV12-5 combines with J gene TRBJ1-6; D perhaps matches TRBD1 (6 bases). The CDR3 runs 16 residues. V was pared by 2 bases and J by 7 bases, with 15 bases between. Germline V gene lookup returns CDR1 LGHNT and CDR2 FRNRAP. The CDR3, as DNA: TGTGCTAGTGGTTTGTGGACAGCGCCCCAGAATTCACCCCTCCACTTT. Encoded protein: CASGLWTAPQNSPLHF.

The rearrangement joins TRBV2 to TRBJ1-6, with D possibly TRBD1 on 6 matching bases. V was trimmed by 6 bases and J by 6 bases, leaving 9 bases between them. The CDR3 contains 13 residues. Per the germline V gene, CDR1 is SNHLY and CDR2 is FYNNEI. The CDR3 DNA reads as TGTGCCAGCAGCTACAGGGTTAATTCACCCCTCCACTTT. Amino acid sequence: CASSYRVNSPLHF.

The V and J genes are TRBV6-5 and TRBJ1-1, with TRBD1 matching over 8 bases. In germline, CDR1 is MNHEY, CDR2 SVGAGI. The CDR3 is 14 amino acids. V shed 6 bases, J shed 2 bases, and the junction held 5 bases outside the gene matches. This CDR3 reads CASRRQGTNTEAFF. CDR3 sequence (DNA): TGTGCCAGCAGGCGACAGGGGACAAACACTGAAGCTTTCTTT.

The chain couples TRBV6-5 to TRBJ2-5; 8 bases fit TRBD2. Trimming took 7 bases from V and 2 from J; bases not matched to a gene: 6. Germline CDR1 and CDR2: MNHEY and SVGAGI. The CDR3 covers 14 residues. In DNA form, the CDR3 reads TGTGCCAGCAAGGGACTAGGGGCACAAGAGACCCAGTACTTC. Translating it yields CASKGLGAQETQYF.

This sequence joins TRBV12-5 and TRBJ2-5; D is unresolved. Germline CDR1 LGHNT, CDR2 FRNRAP. The CDR3 has 13 amino acids. V lost 7 bases to trimming and J lost 4 bases, with 13 bases between them. The CDR3: CASAQQLRETQYF. The DNA for the CDR3 is TGTGCTAGTGCTCAACAGTTGCGAGAGACCCAGTACTTC.